Listed here are 12 T cell receptor beta chains from one sample, sequenced in a study of T cell clones after liver transplantation. Clones were read by immunoSEQ multiplex PCR, and TCRdb kept only the in-frame ones, dropping some. The table has tens of thousands of clones, over 70% seen once. Here the sequenced sample was CD4+ T cells from blood, taken before liver transplant. The receptors originated from a human donor who received a liver transplant.

The chain uses TRBV5-1 and TRBJ1-4; D perhaps matches TRBD1 (5 bases). CDR3 length equals 13 residues. CDR1 SGHRS and CDR2 YFSETQ come from the germline V gene. The V and J ends lost 0 bases and 9 bases respectively, with 9 bases between them. The CDR3: CASSLEPGQKLFF. The CDR3 coding sequence is TGCGCCAGCAGCTTGGAGCCAGGGCAAAAACTGTTTTTT.

This sequence joins TRBV2 and TRBJ2-7; the match to TRBD1 covers 9 bases. J lost 8 bases, V lost 6 bases, and 8 bases had no gene match. Germline V lookup: CDR1 SNHLY, CDR2 FYNNEI. The CDR3 covers 13 residues. CDR3 in DNA: TGTGCCAGCAGAGACAGGACAGGGGACAAGCAGTACTTC. It codes for CASRDRTGDKQYF. Filled out from reference TRBV2 and TRBJ2-7, the complete variable domain reads EPEVTQTPSHQVTQMGQEVILRCVPISNHLYFYWYRQILGQKVEFLVSFYNNEISEKSEIFDDQFSVERPDGSNFTLKIRSTKLEDSAMYFCASRDRTGDKQYFGPGTRLTVT.

J is TRBJ1-3 and V is TRBV10-1; 8 nucleotides agree with TRBD1. There are 14 residues in the CDR3. The trim removed 0 bases at V and 8 bases at J, leaving 3 bases unmatched. Germline assignment: CDR1 WNHNN and CDR2 SYGVQD (reference sequence). The CDR3 region is CASSESGQGHTIYF. The CDR3 region has the DNA TGCGCCAGCAGTGAGTCCGGACAGGGACACACCATATATTTT.

This clone was found a few times. The chain uses TRBV2 and TRBJ2-7; 11 bases line up with TRBD2. CDR1 is SNHLY and CDR2 is FYNNEI in the germline V gene. The trim removed 8 bases at V and 4 bases at J, leaving 4 bases unmatched. This CDR3 has 13 amino acids. CDR3 coding DNA: TGTGCCAGCGTGACTAGCGGGGAATACGAGCAGTACTTC. This sequence encodes CASVTSGEYEQYF.

The chain links TRBV7-9 to TRBJ1-2; 8 nucleotides line up with TRBD1. Germline-derived CDR1 and CDR2 are SEHNR and FQNEAQ (reference sequence). The V segment lost 0 bases and the J segment 8 bases; nucleotides outside the gene matches: 5. CDR3 length: 14 amino acids. CDR3 DNA: TGTGCCAGCAGCTTAGCCGCACAGGGGGGCGGCTACACCTTC. Translating it yields CASSLAAQGGGYTF. The full variable domain, rest sourced from reference TRBV7-9 and TRBJ1-2, is DTGVSQNPRHKITKRGQNVTFRCDPISEHNRLYWYRQTLGQGPEFLTYFQNEAQLEKSRLLSDRFSAERPKGSFSTLEIQRTEQGDSAMYLCASSLAAQGGGYTFGSGTRLTVV.

CDR3 sequence (DNA): TGTGCCAGCAGCTTAGCGGGACAGTCGAGTCAGTACTTC. Protein sequence: CASSLAGQSSQYF. J is TRBJ2-7 and V is TRBV7-2; 7 bases fit TRBD1. V shed 0 bases, J shed 10 bases, and the junction held 6 bases outside the gene matches. Germline lookup yields CDR1 SGHTA and CDR2 FQGNSA. CDR3 length: 13 residues.

CDR3 coding DNA: TGTGCCATCAGTCCGGACAGGGGGACTGGAAACACCATATATTTT. Protein: CAISPDRGTGNTIYF. The chain employs TRBV10-3 and TRBJ1-3, with 10 positions matching TRBD1. J lost 2 bases, V lost 5 bases, and 3 bases had no gene match. Germline V CDR1 and CDR2: ENHRY, SYGVKD. The CDR3 extends over 15 amino acids.

V and J are TRBV28 and TRBJ2-7, with D possibly TRBD2 on 6 matching bases. Germline CDR1 reads MDHEN; CDR2 reads SYDVKM. V lost 1 base and J lost 0, with 10 bases in between. This CDR3 contains 15 residues. CDR3 sequence: CASSLFLGGSYEQYF. In nucleotides, the CDR3 is TGTGCCAGCAGTTTATTTTTGGGGGGCTCCTACGAGCAGTACTTC.

This clone has more than one count but fewer than ten. The rearrangement links TRBV2 to TRBJ1-6; maybe TRBD1 (5 bases). With 5 bases removed from V and 0 bases from J, the gap between germline ends came to 11 bases. The CDR3 spans 16 residues. Germline V lookup: CDR1 SNHLY, CDR2 FYNNEI. The CDR3 sequence is CASSLSGTSYNSPLHF. The CDR3 DNA reads as TGTGCCAGCAGTTTAAGCGGGACCTCCTATAATTCACCCCTCCACTTT.

The chain couples TRBV10-2 to TRBJ2-7; the match to TRBD2 covers 8 bases. V shed 5 bases, J shed 1 base, and the junction held 10 bases outside the gene matches. Germline CDR1 and CDR2: WSHSY and SAAADI. This CDR3 contains 16 residues. The CDR3 reads CASSSAGRGESYEQYF. CDR3 DNA sequence: TGCGCCAGCAGTAGCGCGGGGCGGGGGGAATCCTACGAGCAGTACTTC.

The genes are TRBV7-9 and TRBJ2-3; 8 nucleotides line up with TRBD2. The CDR3 sequence is 14 residues long. Germline assignment: CDR1 SEHNR and CDR2 FQNEAQ (reference sequence). V gave up 5 bases and J gave up 2 bases; unmatched junction bases: 3. CDR3: CASSPGGNTDTQYF. CDR3 DNA sequence: TGTGCCAGCAGCCCGGGGGGGAACACAGATACGCAGTATTTT.

The rearrangement uses TRBV28 and TRBJ1-5; D gene unclear. V was pared by 8 bases and J by 2 bases, with 16 bases between. This CDR3 contains 15 residues. Germline loops: CDR1 MDHEN, CDR2 SYDVKM. Here the CDR3 reads CASRPFGLGNQPQHF. CDR3 bases: TGTGCCAGCCGGCCTTTTGGCCTAGGCAATCAGCCCCAGCATTTT.